This T cell receptor beta chain was sequenced in a study of blood T cells in healthy people across ages. The use of a sample-barcoded 5' primer and a J-beta primer mix characterized a second PCR of roughly 7 to 12 cycles. TCRdb re-called the 5' RACE reads through MiXCR, storing one row per CDR3 protein. This table holds hundreds of thousands of distinct CDR3 sequences, roughly 50% found once. Germline V gene sequence: CDR1 GTSNPN, CDR2 SVGIG (reference sequence). The CDR3 runs to 16 residues. Trimming pared 3 bases from V and 1 base from J, leaving 18 bases between. PBMCs numbering at least 7 million were isolated per sample.

Material: blood. This sequence joins TRBV30 and TRBJ1-1; D is possibly TRBD1 (5 bases). This clonotype was sampled from a man aged 30-40 years in good health. CDR3 protein: CAWSRGALEANTEAFF. The DNA of the CDR3 is TGTGCCTGGAGCCGTGGGGCACTGGAGGCGAACACTGAAGCTTTCTTT.